Following are 23 T cell receptor beta chains from one sample sequenced in a study of T cells in women clearing cervical HPV infection. The assay was immunoSEQ multiplex PCR, and TCRdb's table has in-frame clones only and misses some. The sample data list approximately 35,000 clones. The sequencing input was blood buffy coat. These TCRs come from a woman between 18 and 70 years old with a cervical HPV16 infection that either progressed to CIN3+ or cleared (not recorded which).

In the case of this clone: The CDR3 goes on 3 residues after the read ends, and that part is filled in from the germline J gene. This chain uses TRBV2 with TRBJ2-3, with 13 bases that match TRBD2. This CDR3 region has 16 residues. The germline gives CDR1 SNHLY, CDR2 FYNNEI. The sequenced CDR3 bases are TGTGCCAGCAGAAGCGGGACTAGCGGGATTCAAGAGACG. Its protein product is CASRSGTSGIQET. The CDR3 in full is CASRSGTSGIQETQYF. Combining the CDR3 with reference TRBV2 and TRBJ2-3 gives the whole variable domain EPEVTQTPSHQVTQMGQEVILRCVPISNHLYFYWYRQILGQKVEFLVSFYNNEISEKSEIFDDQFSVERPDGSNFTLKIRSTKLEDSAMYFCASRSGTSGIQETQYFGPGTRLTVL.

Notes on this clone: The missing CDR3 end, 3 residues past where the read stops, is filled in from the germline J gene. The chain recombines TRBV12-3 or TRBV12-4 with TRBJ1-5, with D possibly TRBD1 on 5 matching bases. V was clipped by 4 bases and J by 0 bases, with 7 bases between them. This CDR3 comprises 14 residues. The CDR3: CASSSDSSNQPQHF. The part of the CDR3 DNA that was read is TGTGCCAGCAGTTCCGACAGTAGCAATCAGCCC.

CDR3 protein: CASRVDRPSNYGYTF. The CDR3 bases that were read are TGTGCCAGCAGGGTTGACAGACCGTCTAACTATGGC. This chain connects TRBV2 to TRBJ1-2, with TRBD1 as a possible D gene (5 bases). The CDR3 extends 3 residues past the end of the read, so its final part is completed from the germline J gene. Trimming left V 6 bases short and J 0 bases short, with 14 bases between. The V gene's germline CDR1 is SNHLY and CDR2 FYNNEI. The CDR3 contains 15 residues.

Comment on this clone: The observed sequence ends 3 residues before the CDR3 terminus, with the missing tail filled in from the germline J gene. The rearrangement links TRBV19 to TRBJ1-1, with D possibly TRBD1 on 6 matching bases. Trimming pared 10 bases from V and 5 bases from J, leaving 20 bases between. Per the germline V gene, CDR1 is LNHDA and CDR2 is SQIVND (reference sequence). CDR3 length: 14 amino acids. CDR3 bases read: TGTGCCACCAATAAGGGCCTAGGGGGAACTGAA. Translating it yields CATNKGLGGTE. The whole CDR3 reads CATNKGLGGTEAFF.

Remarks on this clone: The read terminates 3 residues before the CDR3 end, so the remaining end is supplied by the germline J gene. The chain couples TRBV20-1 to TRBJ2-3, with 7 bases matching TRBD2. The CDR3 totals 15 residues. The germline gives CDR1 DFQATT, CDR2 SNEGSKA (reference sequence). With V trimmed by 6 bases and J by 2 bases, 11 bases remained unmatched. The covered CDR3 bases are TGCAGTGCCCGAGGGTTGCGGGAGTACACAGATACG. It translates to CSARGLREYTDT. The CDR3, in full, reads CSARGLREYTDTQYF.

The DNA read from the CDR3 is TGTGCCAGCAGCTTATCCCGGTTGCGCACAGATACG. Protein: CASSLSRLRTDT. In full, the CDR3 is CASSLSRLRTDTQYF. This chain uses TRBV7-9 with TRBJ2-3; D not certain. The read stops 3 residues short of the end of the CDR3; the missing end is completed from the germline J gene. V shed 2 bases and J shed 1 base, with 10 bases lying between them. Germline V gene sequence: CDR1 SEHNR, CDR2 FQNEAQ (reference sequence). The CDR3 extends over 15 amino acids. Complete variable domain (other parts from reference TRBV7-9 and TRBJ2-3): DTGVSQNPRHKITKRGQNVTFRCDPISEHNRLYWYRQTLGQGPEFLTYFQNEAQLEKSRLLSDRFSAERPKGSFSTLEIQRTEQGDSAMYLCASSLSRLRTDTQYFGPGTRLTVL.

Regarding this clone: The observed sequence ends 3 residues before the CDR3 terminus, with the missing tail filled in from the germline J gene. J is TRBJ1-5 and V is TRBV2; D is ambiguous. The length of the CDR3 is 14 residues. Trimming cost V 6 bases and J 3 bases, with 12 bases left between them. Germline lookup yields CDR1 SNHLY and CDR2 FYNNEI. This chain's CDR3 is CASRSGGFNQPQHF. The part of the CDR3 DNA that was read is TGTGCCAGCAGATCAGGAGGATTCAATCAGCCC.

Note on this clone: The read gets to within 3 residues of the CDR3 end, and the germline J gene fills in the rest. The chain combines TRBV20-1 with TRBJ1-1; D is unresolved. Trimming stripped 8 bases from V and 1 base from J, with 11 bases between. Per the germline V gene, CDR1 is DFQATT and CDR2 is SNEGSKA (reference sequence). The CDR3 runs 12 residues. The part of the CDR3 DNA that was read is TGCAGTACCCTCGGTGGGAACACTGAA. Its protein product is CSTLGGNTE. The entire CDR3 is CSTLGGNTEAFF.

In regard to this clone: Read coverage stops 3 residues before the CDR3 terminus; the germline J gene supplies the remainder. The chain links TRBV2 to TRBJ2-3; 11 bases align to TRBD2. Looked up from germline, CDR1 is SNHLY and CDR2 is FYNNEI. J was trimmed by 2 bases and V by 3 bases; bases with no gene match: 1. CDR3 length: 15 amino acids. CDR3 DNA, as far as it was read: TGTGCCAGCAGTGAGACTAGCGGGGTCACAGATACG. It yields the protein CASSETSGVTDT. The CDR3 reads in full as CASSETSGVTDTQYF.

In regard to this clone: Read data end 3 residues before the CDR3 end; the end is taken from the germline J gene. The chain recombines TRBV30 with TRBJ2-7; possibly TRBD1 for D (5 bases). This CDR3 has 12 amino acids. V shed 3 bases and J shed 3 bases, with 9 bases lying between them. CDR1 is GTSNPN and CDR2 is SVGIG in the germline V gene (reference sequence). The chain's CDR3 is CAWSAGYYEQYF. The CDR3 bases that were read are TGTGCCTGGAGCGCAGGGTACTACGAG.

In the case of this clone: The read terminates 3 residues before the CDR3 end, so the remaining end is supplied by the germline J gene. The rearrangement uses TRBV7-9 and TRBJ2-7; no reliable D call. The germline CDR1 and CDR2 sequences are SEHNR and FQNEAQ (reference sequence). The V and J ends lost 5 bases and 2 bases respectively, with 13 bases between them. The CDR3 runs 14 residues. The part of the CDR3 DNA that was read is TGTGCCAGCAGCCTCGACAATCCGCCCTACGAG. It encodes CASSLDNPPYE. Given in full, the CDR3 is CASSLDNPPYEQYF. Full variable domain (rest looked up from reference TRBV7-9 and TRBJ2-7): DTGVSQNPRHKITKRGQNVTFRCDPISEHNRLYWYRQTLGQGPEFLTYFQNEAQLEKSRLLSDRFSAERPKGSFSTLEIQRTEQGDSAMYLCASSLDNPPYEQYFGPGTRLTVT.

Concerning this clone: The CDR3 extends 3 residues past the end of the read, so its final part is completed from the germline J gene. This chain joins TRBV19 and TRBJ1-1, with D possibly matching TRBD1 (5 bases). Trimming shortened V by 4 bases and J by 1 base, and 16 bases separated the two germline ends. CDR1 LNHDA and CDR2 SQIVND come from the germline V gene (reference sequence). This CDR3 comprises 16 residues. The DNA read from the CDR3 is TGTGCCAGTAGTACCTATCTCACAGGACCGAACACTGAA. This translates into CASSTYLTGPNTE. The CDR3, in full, reads CASSTYLTGPNTEAFF. Together with reference TRBV19 and TRBJ1-1, the CDR3 gives the full variable domain: DGGITQSPKYLFRKEGQNVTLSCEQNLNHDAMYWYRQDPGQGLRLIYYSQIVNDFQKGDIAEGYSVSREKKESFPLTVTSAQKNPTAFYLCASSTYLTGPNTEAFFGQGTRLTVV.

For this clone: Sequencing ends 3 residues short of the CDR3 end; the germline J gene provides the rest. V is TRBV2 and J is TRBJ2-7; 7 bases are a match to TRBD2. The CDR3 loop spans 15 amino acids. V was pared by 3 bases and J by 2 bases, with 7 bases of the junction left unmatched. Germline V gene lookup returns CDR1 SNHLY and CDR2 FYNNEI. This chain's CDR3 is CASSDMRGLAYEQYF. CDR3 DNA, as far as it was read: TGTGCCAGCAGTGATATGCGGGGGTTAGCCTACGAG.

A remark on this clone: The read ends 3 residues shy of where the CDR3 ends; the end is completed using the germline J gene. This chain connects TRBV20-1 to TRBJ2-5; TRBD2 matches at 9 bases. The CDR3 consists of 16 residues. From germline, CDR1 is DFQATT and CDR2 SNEGSKA (reference sequence). V shed 1 base, J shed 5 bases, and the junction held 11 bases outside the gene matches. The sequenced CDR3 bases are TGCAGTGCTAGAGTATCCGGCGGGAGGGCCTCTGAGACC. It codes for CSARVSGGRASET. The whole CDR3 sequence reads CSARVSGGRASETQYF.

On this clone: The DNA ends 3 residues before the CDR3 does, and the rest of the CDR3 is filled in from the germline J gene. This sequence joins TRBV20-1 and TRBJ2-3; 9 nucleotides match TRBD1. This CDR3 has 17 amino acids. Germline assignment: CDR1 DFQATT and CDR2 SNEGSKA (reference sequence). With 3 bases clipped from V and 0 bases from J, the junction kept 10 bases outside the gene matches. CDR3 sequence reads: CSASPGQGLLSTDTQYF. Incomplete CDR3 DNA: TGCAGTGCTAGTCCGGGACAGGGACTACTTAGCACAGATACG.

A note on this clone: The read halts 3 residues ahead of the CDR3 end, with the missing end drawn from the germline J gene. The chain is built from TRBV15 and TRBJ2-7; 8 bases map to TRBD1. The V segment lost 3 bases and the J segment 1 base; nucleotides outside the gene matches: 8. Germline-derived CDR1 and CDR2 are LNHNV and YYDKDF (reference sequence). The CDR3 has 16 residues. The sequenced CDR3 bases are TGTGCCACCAGCAGGGCCAGGGGGCGCTTTTCCTACGAG. Translation gives CATSRARGRFSYE. The complete CDR3 sequence is CATSRARGRFSYEQYF.

Comment on this clone: Read data end 3 residues before the CDR3 end; the end is taken from the germline J gene. The chain carries TRBV20-1 and TRBJ2-1; TRBD2 matches at 14 bases. V was clipped by 3 bases and J by 2 bases; unmatched bases: 12. CDR3 size: 19 residues. The V gene's germline CDR1 is DFQATT and CDR2 SNEGSKA (reference sequence). CDR3 sequence reads: CSASNPGTSGRLAYNEQFF. The sequenced part of the CDR3 DNA is TGCAGTGCTAGCAACCCCGGGACTAGCGGGAGATTGGCCTACAATGAG.

On this clone: The CDR3 end lies 3 residues beyond the end of the read and is filled in from the germline J gene. The chain combines TRBV5-1 with TRBJ2-5, with 8 bases matching TRBD2. Germline CDR1 SGHRS, CDR2 YFSETQ. The CDR3 has 16 residues. The ends lost 2 bases at V and 2 bases at J; junction bases unmatched: 8. CDR3 in amino acids: CASSFGLAGLQETQYF. The part of the CDR3 DNA that was read is TGCGCCAGCAGCTTTGGTTTAGCGGGGCTTCAAGAGACC.

Points on this clone: The read gets to within 3 residues of the CDR3 end, and the germline J gene fills in the rest. The rearrangement links TRBV30 to TRBJ2-1, with 7 bases aligning to TRBD2. The CDR3 sequence is 13 residues long. J gave up 4 bases and V 8 bases, and 8 bases lay outside the gene matches. Germline-derived CDR1 and CDR2 are GTSNPN and SVGIG (reference sequence). The CDR3 loop is CAVWGGGYNEQFF. The DNA read from the CDR3 is TGTGCCGTTTGGGGGGGAGGGTACAATGAG. The full variable domain, rest sourced from reference TRBV30 and TRBJ2-1, is SQTIHQWPATLVQPVGSPLSLECTVEGTSNPNLYWYRQAAGRGLQLLFYSVGIGQISSEVPQNLSASRPQDRQFILSSKKLLLSDSGFYLCAVWGGGYNEQFFGPGTRLTVL.

As regards this clone: Read data end 3 residues before the CDR3 end; the end is taken from the germline J gene. The chain joins TRBV11-2 to TRBJ2-5; 12 bases match TRBD2. J was trimmed by 5 bases and V by 5 bases; bases with no gene match: 6. Germline V gives CDR1 SGHAT, CDR2 FQNNGV. The CDR3 sequence is 15 residues long. The sequenced CDR3 bases are TGTGCCAGCAGCATCGGACTAGCGGGGAGTGAGACC. It encodes CASSIGLAGSET. The whole CDR3 sequence reads CASSIGLAGSETQYF.

Turning to this clone: The CDR3 end lies 3 residues beyond the end of the read and is filled in from the germline J gene. The chain combines TRBV20-1 with TRBJ1-2, with unresolved D. This CDR3 spans 12 amino acids. From germline, CDR1 is DFQATT and CDR2 SNEGSKA (reference sequence). CDR3 amino acids: CSARDWTGGYTF. The CDR3 DNA, read in part, is TGCAGTGCTAGAGATTGGACGGGGGGC.

In regard to this clone: The sequence runs out 3 residues before the end of the CDR3; the remainder is reconstructed from the germline J gene. V and J are TRBV6-1 and TRBJ1-2; D gene uncertain. The CDR3 spans 14 residues. Trimming shortened V by 2 bases and J by 7 bases, and 14 bases separated the two germline ends. Germline V lookup: CDR1 MNHNS, CDR2 SASEGT. The CDR3 DNA, read in part, is TGTGCCAGCAGTGAAAGTCAACCGGGTGGTGGC. It translates to CASSESQPGGG. Given in full, the CDR3 is CASSESQPGGGYTF.

On this clone: Read sequence stops 3 residues before the CDR3 end, and the germline J gene provides the missing end. V is TRBV7-9 and J is TRBJ1-2; 7 bases agree with TRBD1. This CDR3 comprises 14 residues. CDR1 is SEHNR, CDR2 FQNEAQ, per germline (reference sequence). The CDR3 loop reads CASSVPGQSYDYTF. The sequenced part of the CDR3 DNA is TGTGCCAGCAGCGTACCGGGACAGTCCTACGAC.